This T cell receptor beta chain appears in the sequencing data of a study of OX40 agonist ivuxolimab in advanced cancers. For the study at large: Three patients showed partial responses: one hepatocellular carcinoma and two cutaneous melanoma cases. Study-wide results and caveats: The study found that CD8+ T cells averaged more expanded clones than CD4+.

Using immunoSEQ multiplex PCR, the repertoire was profiled, and TCRdb retains in-frame clones only, with some absent. Of about 76,000 clones detected, 70% to 90% appear once; the ten largest clones hold approximately 0.6%. Germline CDR1 and CDR2: SNHLY and FYNNEI. This CDR3 contains 14 residues. V was shortened by 5 bases and J by 0 bases, with 7 bases between the two germline ends. Turning to this clone: Antigen unknown.

This TCR came from an adult with an advanced solid tumor such as melanoma, head and neck, liver or kidney cancer. The chain recombines TRBV2 with TRBJ1-4, with unresolved D. The material sequenced was CD4+ or CD8+ T cells sorted from blood, taken in a trial of the OX40 agonist ivuxolimab. The CDR3 DNA reads TGTGCCAGCAGTCGTAGGGCAACTAATGAAAAACTGTTTTTT. It codes for CASSRRATNEKLFF.